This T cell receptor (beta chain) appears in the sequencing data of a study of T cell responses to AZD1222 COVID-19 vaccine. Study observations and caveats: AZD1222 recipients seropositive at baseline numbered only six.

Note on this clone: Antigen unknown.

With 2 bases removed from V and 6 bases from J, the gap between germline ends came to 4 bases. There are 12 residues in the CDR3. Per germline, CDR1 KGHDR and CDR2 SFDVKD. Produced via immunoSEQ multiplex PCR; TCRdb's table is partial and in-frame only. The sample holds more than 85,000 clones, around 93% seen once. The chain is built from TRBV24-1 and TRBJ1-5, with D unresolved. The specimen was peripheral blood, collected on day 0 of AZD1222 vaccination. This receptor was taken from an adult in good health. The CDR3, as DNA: TGTGCCACCAGTGATTCGTCTCAGCCCCAGCATTTT. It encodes CATSDSSQPQHF.